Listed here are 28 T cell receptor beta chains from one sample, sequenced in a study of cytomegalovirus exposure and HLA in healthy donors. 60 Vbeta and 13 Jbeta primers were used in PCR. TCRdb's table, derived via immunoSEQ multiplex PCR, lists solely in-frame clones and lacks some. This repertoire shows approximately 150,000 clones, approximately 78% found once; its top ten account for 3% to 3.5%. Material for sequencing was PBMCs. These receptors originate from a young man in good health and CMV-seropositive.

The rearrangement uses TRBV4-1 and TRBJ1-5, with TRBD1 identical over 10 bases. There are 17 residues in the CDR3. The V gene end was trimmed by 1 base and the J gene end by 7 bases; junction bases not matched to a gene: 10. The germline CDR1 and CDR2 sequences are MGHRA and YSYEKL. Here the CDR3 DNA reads TGCGCCAGCAGCCAAGGGGGGGACAGGGGTCGTCTCCAGCCCCAGCATTTT. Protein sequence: CASSQGGDRGRLQPQHF.

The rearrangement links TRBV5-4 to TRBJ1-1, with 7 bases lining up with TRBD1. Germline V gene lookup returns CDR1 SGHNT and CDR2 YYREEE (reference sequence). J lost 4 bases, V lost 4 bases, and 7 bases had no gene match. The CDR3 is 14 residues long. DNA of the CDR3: TGTGCCAGCAGCGACACTTCAGGGGGCACTGAAGCTTTCTTT. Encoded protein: CASSDTSGGTEAFF.

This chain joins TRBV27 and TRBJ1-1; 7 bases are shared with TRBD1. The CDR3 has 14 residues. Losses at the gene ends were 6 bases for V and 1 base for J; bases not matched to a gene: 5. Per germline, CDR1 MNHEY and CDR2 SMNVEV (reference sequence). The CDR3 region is CASSRYRGNTEAFF. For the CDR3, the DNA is TGTGCCAGCAGCCGGTACAGGGGGAACACTGAAGCTTTCTTT.

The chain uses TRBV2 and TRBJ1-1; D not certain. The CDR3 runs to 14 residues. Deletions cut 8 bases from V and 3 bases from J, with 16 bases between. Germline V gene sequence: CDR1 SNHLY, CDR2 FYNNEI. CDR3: CASCQRLTYTEAFF. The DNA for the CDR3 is TGTGCCAGCTGTCAACGTCTTACATACACTGAAGCTTTCTTT.

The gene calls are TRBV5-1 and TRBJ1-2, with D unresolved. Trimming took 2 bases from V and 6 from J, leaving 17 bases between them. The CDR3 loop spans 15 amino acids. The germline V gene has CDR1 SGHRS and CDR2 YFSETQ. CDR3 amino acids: CASSFRVGGEDGYTF. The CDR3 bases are TGCGCCAGCAGCTTTAGGGTGGGCGGGGAGGATGGCTACACCTTC. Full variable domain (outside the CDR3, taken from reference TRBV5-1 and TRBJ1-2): KAGVTQTPRYLIKTRGQQVTLSCSPISGHRSVSWYQQTPGQGLQFLFEYFSETQRNKGNFPGRFSGRQFSNSRSEMNVSTLELGDSALYLCASSFRVGGEDGYTFGSGTRLTVV.

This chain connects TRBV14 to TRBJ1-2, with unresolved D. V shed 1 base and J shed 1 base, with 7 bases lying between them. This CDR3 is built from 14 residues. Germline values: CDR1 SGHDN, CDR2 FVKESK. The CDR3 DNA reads TGTGCCAGCAGCCAAGTGGGAGTTAACTATGGCTACACCTTC. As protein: CASSQVGVNYGYTF.

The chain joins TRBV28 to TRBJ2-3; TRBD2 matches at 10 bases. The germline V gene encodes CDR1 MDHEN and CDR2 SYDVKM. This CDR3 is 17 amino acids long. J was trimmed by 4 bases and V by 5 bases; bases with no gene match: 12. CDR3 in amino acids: CASSLIGLAGDPDTQYF. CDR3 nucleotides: TGTGCCAGCAGTCTAATCGGGCTAGCGGGAGACCCAGATACGCAGTATTTT. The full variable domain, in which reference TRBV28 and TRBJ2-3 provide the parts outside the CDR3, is DVKVTQSSRYLVKRTGEKVFLECVQDMDHENMFWYRQDPGLGLRLIYFSYDVKMKEKGDIPEGYSVSREKKERFSLILESASTNQTSMYLCASSLIGLAGDPDTQYFGPGTRLTVL.

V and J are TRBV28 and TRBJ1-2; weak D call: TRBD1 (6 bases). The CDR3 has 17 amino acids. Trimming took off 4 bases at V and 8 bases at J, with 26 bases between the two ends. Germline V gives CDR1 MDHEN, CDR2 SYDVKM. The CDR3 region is CASSYPPGTPQGSGYTF. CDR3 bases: TGTGCCAGCAGTTACCCTCCGGGGACACCTCAGGGGAGCGGCTACACCTTC.

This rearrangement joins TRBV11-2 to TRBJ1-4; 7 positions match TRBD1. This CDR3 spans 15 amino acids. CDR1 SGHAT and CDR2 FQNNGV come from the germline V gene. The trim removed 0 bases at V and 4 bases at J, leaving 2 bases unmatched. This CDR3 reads CASSLDGTVNEKLFF. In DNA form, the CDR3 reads TGTGCCAGCAGCTTAGACGGGACAGTTAATGAAAAACTGTTTTTT.

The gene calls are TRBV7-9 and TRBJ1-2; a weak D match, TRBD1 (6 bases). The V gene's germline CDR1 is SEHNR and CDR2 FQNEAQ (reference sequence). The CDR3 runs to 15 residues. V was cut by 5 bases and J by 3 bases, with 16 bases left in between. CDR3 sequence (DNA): TGTGCCAGCAGCCCAAACAGGGCGGCGTACTATGGCTACACCTTC. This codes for CASSPNRAAYYGYTF.

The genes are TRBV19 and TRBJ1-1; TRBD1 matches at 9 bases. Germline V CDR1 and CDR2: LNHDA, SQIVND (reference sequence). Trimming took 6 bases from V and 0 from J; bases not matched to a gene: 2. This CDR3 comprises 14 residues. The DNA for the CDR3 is TGTGCCAGTAGGACAGGGGGGTTGAACACTGAAGCTTTCTTT. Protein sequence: CASRTGGLNTEAFF.

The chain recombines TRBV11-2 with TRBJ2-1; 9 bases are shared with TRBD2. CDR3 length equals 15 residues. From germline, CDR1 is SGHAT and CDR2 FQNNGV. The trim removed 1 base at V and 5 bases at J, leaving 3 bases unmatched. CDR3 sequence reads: CASSLGLADNNEQFF. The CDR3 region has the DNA TGTGCCAGCAGCTTAGGACTAGCGGATAACAATGAGCAGTTCTTC.

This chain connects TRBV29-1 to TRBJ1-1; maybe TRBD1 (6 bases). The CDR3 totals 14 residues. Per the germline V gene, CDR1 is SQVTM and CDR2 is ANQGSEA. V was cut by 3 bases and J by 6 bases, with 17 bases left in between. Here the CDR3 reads CSVDPGGPGAEAFF. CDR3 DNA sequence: TGCAGCGTTGACCCGGGGGGGCCAGGTGCTGAAGCTTTCTTT.

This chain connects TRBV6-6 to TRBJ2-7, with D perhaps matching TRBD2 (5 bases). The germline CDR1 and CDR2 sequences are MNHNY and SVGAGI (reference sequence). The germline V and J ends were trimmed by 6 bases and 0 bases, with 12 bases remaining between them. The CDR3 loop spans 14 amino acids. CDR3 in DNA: TGTGCCAGCAGAGGAGGATCGAGCTCCTACGAGCAGTACTTC. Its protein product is CASRGGSSSYEQYF.

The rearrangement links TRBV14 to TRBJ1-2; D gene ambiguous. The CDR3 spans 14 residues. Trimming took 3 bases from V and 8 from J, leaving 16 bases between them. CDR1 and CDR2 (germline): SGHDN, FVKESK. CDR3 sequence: CASSHDIMRGGYTF. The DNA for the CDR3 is TGTGCCAGCAGCCATGACATAATGCGGGGAGGCTACACCTTC.

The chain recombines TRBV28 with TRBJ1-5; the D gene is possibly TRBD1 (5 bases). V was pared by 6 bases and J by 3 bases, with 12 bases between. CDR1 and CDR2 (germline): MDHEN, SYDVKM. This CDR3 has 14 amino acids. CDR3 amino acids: CASSLPGFNQPQHF. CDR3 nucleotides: TGTGCCAGCAGCTTACCAGGGTTCAATCAGCCCCAGCATTTT. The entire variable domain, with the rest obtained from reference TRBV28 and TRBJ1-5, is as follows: DVKVTQSSRYLVKRTGEKVFLECVQDMDHENMFWYRQDPGLGLRLIYFSYDVKMKEKGDIPEGYSVSREKKERFSLILESASTNQTSMYLCASSLPGFNQPQHFGDGTRLSIL.

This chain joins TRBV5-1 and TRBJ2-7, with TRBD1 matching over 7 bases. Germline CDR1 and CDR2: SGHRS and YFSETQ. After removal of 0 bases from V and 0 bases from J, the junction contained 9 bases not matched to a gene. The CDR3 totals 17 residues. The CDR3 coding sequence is TGCGCCAGCAGCTTGGGCCAAGGACAGGCCTTCTCCTACGAGCAGTACTTC. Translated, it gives CASSLGQGQAFSYEQYF.

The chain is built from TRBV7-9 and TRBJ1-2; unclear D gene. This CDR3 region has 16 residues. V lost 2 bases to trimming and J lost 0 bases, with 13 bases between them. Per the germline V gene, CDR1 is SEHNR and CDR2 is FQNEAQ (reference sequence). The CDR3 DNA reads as TGTGCCAGCAGCTTATACTCTCCGTTAGCTAACTATGGCTACACCTTC. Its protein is CASSLYSPLANYGYTF.

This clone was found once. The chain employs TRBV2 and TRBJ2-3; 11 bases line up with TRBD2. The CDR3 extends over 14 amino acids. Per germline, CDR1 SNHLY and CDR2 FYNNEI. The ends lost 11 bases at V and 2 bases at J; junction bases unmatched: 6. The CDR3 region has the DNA TGTGCCTCCCGACTAGCGGGATCCACAGATACGCAGTATTTT. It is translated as CASRLAGSTDTQYF.

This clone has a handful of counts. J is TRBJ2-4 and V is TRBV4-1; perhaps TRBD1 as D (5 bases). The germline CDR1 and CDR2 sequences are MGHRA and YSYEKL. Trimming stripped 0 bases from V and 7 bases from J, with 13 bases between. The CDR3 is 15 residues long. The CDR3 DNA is TGCGCCAGCAGCCAAGAAATAGGGGTTAGGAACATTCAGTACTTC. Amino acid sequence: CASSQEIGVRNIQYF.

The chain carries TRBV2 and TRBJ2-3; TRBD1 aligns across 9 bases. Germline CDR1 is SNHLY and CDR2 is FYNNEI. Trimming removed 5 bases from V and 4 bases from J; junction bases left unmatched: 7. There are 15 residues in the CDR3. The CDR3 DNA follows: TGTGCCAGCAGTCTACAGGGGGCCCTCGCAGATACGCAGTATTTT. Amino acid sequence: CASSLQGALADTQYF.

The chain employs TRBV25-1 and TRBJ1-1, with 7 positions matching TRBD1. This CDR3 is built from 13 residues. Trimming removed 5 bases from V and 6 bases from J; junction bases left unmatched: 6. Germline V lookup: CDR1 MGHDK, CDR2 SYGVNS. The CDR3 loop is CASSITGVAEAFF. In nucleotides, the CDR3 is TGTGCCAGCAGTATAACAGGGGTCGCTGAAGCTTTCTTT.

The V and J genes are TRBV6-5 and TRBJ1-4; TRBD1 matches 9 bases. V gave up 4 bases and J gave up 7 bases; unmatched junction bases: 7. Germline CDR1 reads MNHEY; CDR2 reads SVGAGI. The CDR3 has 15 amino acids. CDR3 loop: CASSSTGGAGEKLFF. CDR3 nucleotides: TGTGCCAGCAGTTCTACAGGGGGCGCGGGTGAAAAACTGTTTTTT.

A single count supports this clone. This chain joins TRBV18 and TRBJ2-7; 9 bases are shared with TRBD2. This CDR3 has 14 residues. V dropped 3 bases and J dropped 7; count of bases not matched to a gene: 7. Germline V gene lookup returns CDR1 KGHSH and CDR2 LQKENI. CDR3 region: CASSPDSGSGEQYF. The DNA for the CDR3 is TGTGCCAGCTCACCCGATAGCGGGAGTGGGGAGCAGTACTTC.

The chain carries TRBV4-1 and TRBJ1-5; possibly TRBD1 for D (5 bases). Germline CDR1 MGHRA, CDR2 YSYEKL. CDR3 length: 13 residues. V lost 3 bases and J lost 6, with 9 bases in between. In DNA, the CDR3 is TGCGCCAGCAGCCATCAGGGAGGTCAGCCCCAGCATTTT. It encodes CASSHQGGQPQHF.

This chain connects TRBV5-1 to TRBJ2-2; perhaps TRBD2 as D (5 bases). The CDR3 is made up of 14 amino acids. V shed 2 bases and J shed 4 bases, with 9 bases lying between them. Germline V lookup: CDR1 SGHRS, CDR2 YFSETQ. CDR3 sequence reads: CASSFKEGTGELFF. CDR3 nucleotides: TGCGCCAGCAGCTTTAAAGAGGGCACCGGGGAGCTGTTTTTT.

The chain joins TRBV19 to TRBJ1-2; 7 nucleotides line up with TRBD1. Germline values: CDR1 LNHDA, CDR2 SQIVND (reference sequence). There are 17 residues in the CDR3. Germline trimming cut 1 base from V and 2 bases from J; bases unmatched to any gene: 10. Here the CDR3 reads CASSIAGQRRLNYGYTF. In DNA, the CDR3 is TGTGCCAGTAGTATAGCGGGACAGAGAAGGCTCAACTATGGCTACACCTTC.

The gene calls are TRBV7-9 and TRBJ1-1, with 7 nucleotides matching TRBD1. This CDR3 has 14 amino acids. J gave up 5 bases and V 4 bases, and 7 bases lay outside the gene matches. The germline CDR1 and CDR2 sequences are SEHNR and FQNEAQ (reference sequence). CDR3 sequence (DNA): TGTGCCAGCAGCTCCCTACAGGGGTGGACTGAAGCTTTCTTT. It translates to CASSSLQGWTEAFF.